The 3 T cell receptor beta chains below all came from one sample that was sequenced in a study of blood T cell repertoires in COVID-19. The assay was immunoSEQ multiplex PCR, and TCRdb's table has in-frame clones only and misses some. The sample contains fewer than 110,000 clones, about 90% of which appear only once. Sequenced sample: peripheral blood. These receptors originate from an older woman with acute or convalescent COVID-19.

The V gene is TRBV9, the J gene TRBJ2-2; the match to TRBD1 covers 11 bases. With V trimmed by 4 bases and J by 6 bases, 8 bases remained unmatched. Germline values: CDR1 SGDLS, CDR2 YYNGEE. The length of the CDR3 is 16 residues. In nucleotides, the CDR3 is TGTGCCAGCAGCACCCGGACAGGGGGCGTCTCCGGGGAGCTGTTTTTT. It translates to CASSTRTGGVSGELFF.

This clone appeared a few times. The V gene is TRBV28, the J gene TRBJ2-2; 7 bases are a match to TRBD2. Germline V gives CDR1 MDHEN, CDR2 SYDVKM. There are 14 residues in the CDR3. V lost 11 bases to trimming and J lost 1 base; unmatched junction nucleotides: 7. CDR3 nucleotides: TGTGCCGCTATGTCTAGCGGGAACACCGGGGAGCTGTTTTTT. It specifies CAAMSSGNTGELFF.

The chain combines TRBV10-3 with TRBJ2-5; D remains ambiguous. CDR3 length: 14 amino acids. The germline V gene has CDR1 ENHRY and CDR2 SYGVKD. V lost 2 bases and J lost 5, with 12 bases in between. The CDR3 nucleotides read TGTGCCATCAGTGAGAAGGAGAAGTCGGAGACCCAGTACTTC. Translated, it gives CAISEKEKSETQYF.